A selection of T cell receptor beta chains follows, all from one sample in a study of shared clonotypes between healthy human individuals. Sequenced by immunoSEQ multiplex PCR; TCRdb stores in-frame clones only, minus some. The sample records about 2.1 million clones, approximately 92% being singletons. Sequencing was carried out using naive CD8+ T cells from PBMCs. The receptors originated from a man between 18 and 35 years old in good health. Some clones in this sample may be carry-over from other donors' samples. Both conserved end residues are part of each CDR3. Fields, in order: D gene, V gene, clone size, J gene, CDR3 protein, CDR3 DNA. D genes are given only for firm matches. Clone size is shown for a subset of rows, as once, few, many or a class of expanded clone.

D: -
V: TRBV27
size: -
J: TRBJ1-5
CDR3: CASSAFMSGVNQPQHF
DNA: TGTGCCAGCAGTGCCTTCATGTCAGGGGTAAATCAGCCCCAGCATTTT

D: -
V: TRBV27
size: -
J: TRBJ2-1
CDR3: CASSHRQSGGAYNEQFF
DNA: TGTGCCAGCAGTCATAGACAGTCCGGGGGAGCGTACAATGAGCAGTTCTTC

D: -
V: TRBV2
size: -
J: TRBJ1-1
CDR3: CASSQGKGNTEAFF
DNA: TGTGCCAGCAGTCAGGGGAAAGGAAACACTGAAGCTTTCTTT

D: TRBD2
V: TRBV12-5
size: -
J: TRBJ2-2
CDR3: CASGLGGVAGRLDGELFF
DNA: TGTGCTAGTGGTTTGGGTGGGGTAGCGGGTAGGCTTGACGGGGAGCTGTTTTTT

D: -
V: TRBV27
size: -
J: TRBJ1-5
CDR3: CASSPRTVMSNQPQHF
DNA: TGTGCCAGCAGTCCTAGGACAGTGATGAGCAATCAGCCCCAGCATTTT

D: -
V: TRBV30
size: -
J: TRBJ2-1
CDR3: CAWSMTGRGNEQFF
DNA: TGTGCCTGGAGCATGACAGGGAGGGGCAATGAGCAGTTCTTC

D: -
V: TRBV10-2
size: -
J: TRBJ2-7
CDR3: CASSESRANYEQYF
DNA: TGCGCCAGCAGTGAGTCCCGGGCGAACTACGAGCAGTACTTC

D: -
V: TRBV5-4
size: -
J: TRBJ2-7
CDR3: CASSLGPVAYEQYF
DNA: TGTGCCAGCAGCCTCGGACCGGTAGCCTACGAGCAGTACTTC

D: -
V: TRBV10-3
size: -
J: TRBJ1-2
CDR3: CAISELTYLQGNYGYTF
DNA: TGTGCCATCAGTGAGTTAACCTATCTTCAGGGGAACTATGGCTACACCTTC

D: -
V: TRBV27
size: -
J: TRBJ2-3
CDR3: CASGILVDTQYF
DNA: TGTGCCAGCGGAATTCTCGTAGATACGCAGTATTTT

D: -
V: TRBV27
size: -
J: TRBJ1-2
CDR3: CASSPNTNYGYTF
DNA: TGTGCCAGCAGTCCTAATACTAACTATGGCTACACCTTC

D: TRBD2
V: TRBV18
size: -
J: TRBJ2-5
CDR3: CASSPGLAGPKETQYF
DNA: TGTGCCAGCTCACCCGGACTAGCGGGCCCGAAAGAGACCCAGTACTTC

D: -
V: TRBV7-8
size: -
J: TRBJ1-3
CDR3: CASSGLSENTIYF
DNA: TGTGCCAGCAGCGGACTAAGTGAAAACACCATATATTTT

D: -
V: TRBV6-6
size: -
J: TRBJ1-5
CDR3: CASSYSTDQPQHF
DNA: TGTGCCAGCAGTTACTCGACGGATCAGCCCCAGCATTTT

D: -
V: TRBV7-8
size: -
J: TRBJ1-3
CDR3: CASSTRLSGNTIYF
DNA: TGTGCCAGCAGCACCCGGCTCTCTGGAAACACCATATATTTT

D: -
V: TRBV2
size: -
J: TRBJ1-6
CDR3: CASSERGKAQGFEF
DNA: TGTGCCAGCAGTGAGCGGGGCAAGGCCCAAGGGTTTGAATTT

D: TRBD2
V: TRBV11-2
size: -
J: TRBJ2-3
CDR3: CASRLFSGRSTDTQYF
DNA: TGTGCCAGCAGATTATTTAGCGGGAGGAGCACAGATACGCAGTATTTT

D: TRBD1
V: TRBV11-2
size: -
J: TRBJ2-3
CDR3: CASSSGTGGSLTDTQYF
DNA: TGTGCCAGCAGCTCCGGGACAGGGGGATCCCTCACAGATACGCAGTATTTT

D: -
V: TRBV5-1
size: -
J: TRBJ1-2
CDR3: CASSLTAGSANGYTF
DNA: TGCGCCAGCAGCTTGACCGCAGGGTCCGCCAATGGCTACACCTTC

D: -
V: TRBV30
size: -
J: TRBJ2-7
CDR3: CAWSVNVNEQYF
DNA: TGTGCCTGGAGTGTTAACGTGAACGAGCAGTACTTC

D: -
V: TRBV28
size: -
J: TRBJ2-2
CDR3: CASRAGRGSNTGELFF
DNA: TGTGCCAGCAGGGCTGGTCGGGGCTCGAACACCGGGGAGCTGTTTTTT

D: -
V: TRBV7-9
size: -
J: TRBJ2-1
CDR3: CASSPGAASSYNEQFF
DNA: TGTGCCAGCAGCCCTGGGGCGGCTAGCTCCTACAATGAGCAGTTCTTC

D: TRBD1
V: TRBV27
size: -
J: TRBJ2-5
CDR3: CASSLYEGAGETQYF
DNA: TGTGCCAGCAGTTTATATGAGGGGGCAGGGGAGACCCAGTACTTC

D: -
V: TRBV7-7
size: once
J: TRBJ2-1
CDR3: CASSFSLGNEQFF
DNA: TGTGCCAGCAGCTTTAGTCTCGGCAATGAGCAGTTCTTC